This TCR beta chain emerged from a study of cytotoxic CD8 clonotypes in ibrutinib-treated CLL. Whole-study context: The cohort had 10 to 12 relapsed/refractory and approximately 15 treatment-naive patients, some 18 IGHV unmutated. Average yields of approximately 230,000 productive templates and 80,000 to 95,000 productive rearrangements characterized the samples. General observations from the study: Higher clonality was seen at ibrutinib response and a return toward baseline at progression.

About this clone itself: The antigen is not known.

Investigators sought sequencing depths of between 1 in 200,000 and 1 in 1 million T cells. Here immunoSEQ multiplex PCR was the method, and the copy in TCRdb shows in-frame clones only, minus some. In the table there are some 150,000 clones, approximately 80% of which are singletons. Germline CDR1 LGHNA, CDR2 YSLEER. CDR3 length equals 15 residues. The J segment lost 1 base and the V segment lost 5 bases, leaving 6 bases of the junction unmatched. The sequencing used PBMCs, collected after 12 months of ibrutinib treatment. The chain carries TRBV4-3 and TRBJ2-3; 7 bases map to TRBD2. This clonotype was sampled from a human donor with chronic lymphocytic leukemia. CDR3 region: CASSLGLAGTDTQYF. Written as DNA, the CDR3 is TGCGCCAGCAGCTTAGGCCTAGCGGGCACAGATACGCAGTATTTT.